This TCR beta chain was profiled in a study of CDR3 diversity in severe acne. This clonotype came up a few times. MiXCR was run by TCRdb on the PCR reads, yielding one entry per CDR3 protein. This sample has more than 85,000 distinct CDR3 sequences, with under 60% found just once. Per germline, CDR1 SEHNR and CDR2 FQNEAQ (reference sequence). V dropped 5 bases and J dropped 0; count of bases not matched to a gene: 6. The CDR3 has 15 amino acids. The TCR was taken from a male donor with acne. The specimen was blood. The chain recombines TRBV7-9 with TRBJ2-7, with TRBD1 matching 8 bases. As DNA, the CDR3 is TGTGCCAGCAGCGGCGGACAGGGCAGCTCCTACGAGCAGTACTTC. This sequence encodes CASSGGQGSSYEQYF.